The source of this T cell receptor (beta chain) is a study of blood T cell repertoires in COVID-19. Whole-study context: There were acute and convalescent COVID-19 samples, and they came from the United States, Italy and Spain.

Sequenced by immunoSEQ multiplex PCR; TCRdb stores in-frame clones only, minus some. The sample yields fewer than 300,000 clones, roughly 92% seen once. Seattle-derived patients entered the study during active infection and were followed longitudinally. The CDR3 covers 18 residues. Trimming removed 0 bases from V and 5 bases from J, with 20 bases in between. Germline V gene lookup returns CDR1 SGHRS and CDR2 YFSETQ. The specimen sequenced was peripheral blood. The source is a woman aged 30 to 39 with COVID-19, enrolled during active disease. The gene calls are TRBV5-1 and TRBJ1-4; D is perhaps TRBD1 (6 bases). CDR3 protein: CASSLGRLASGGNEKLFF. The CDR3, as DNA: TGCGCCAGCAGCTTGGGCCGTCTGGCTTCGGGGGGCAATGAAAAACTGTTTTTT.